The 3 T cell receptor beta chains listed next were all sequenced from one sample in a study of regulatory T cells in long-lasting Graves disease. Arm-PCR of CDR3 regions and iRepertoire HTBI primers were used to build TCR beta libraries. Each CDR3 protein is one row after TCRdb ran MiXCR on the multiplex PCR reads. The sample consists of 400,000 to 550,000 distinct CDR3 sequences, about a sixth of them appearing once. The time point was: newly diagnosed GD, antithyroid drugs for less than 3 months. PBMC RNA served as the TCR library source. This same sample was also part of a study on T cells in Graves' hyperthyroidism and ophthalmopathy.

The sequencing here drew on peripheral blood mononuclear cells (PBMCs), taken at new diagnosis, from a patient treated with antithyroid drugs. The origin of the receptors is a young woman with Graves disease.

This clonotype was seen repeatedly, ten times or more. This rearrangement joins TRBV6-1 to TRBJ2-3, with D perhaps TRBD1 (6 bases). Germline-derived CDR1 and CDR2 are MNHNS and SASEGT. V gave up 6 bases and J gave up 1 base, with 14 bases separating them. The CDR3 length is 15 residues. The CDR3 DNA sequence: TGTGCCAGCAGCAAGGGGGTCTTGGGCACAGATACGCAGTATTTT. It yields the protein CASSKGVLGTDTQYF.

This clonotype was seen repeatedly, ten times or more. This chain joins TRBV6-1 and TRBJ2-6, with D maybe TRBD1 (5 bases). CDR3 length equals 15 residues. V lost 6 bases and J lost 0, with 9 bases in between. Looked up from germline, CDR1 is MNHNS and CDR2 is SASEGT. The CDR3 loop reads CASRAGNSGANVLTF. DNA of the CDR3: TGTGCCAGCAGGGCAGGGAACTCTGGGGCCAACGTCCTGACTTTC.

This clonotype was detected many times. The chain has TRBV7-2 and TRBJ2-3; D not certain. V shed 3 bases and J shed 8 bases, with 15 bases lying between them. Germline V gene lookup returns CDR1 SGHTA and CDR2 FQGNSA. The CDR3 is 14 residues long. The chain's CDR3 is CASSFSPDTSTQYF. Written as DNA, the CDR3 is TGTGCCAGCAGCTTTAGCCCAGATACCTCTACGCAGTATTTT. The variable domain in full, with the rest retrieved from reference TRBV7-2 and TRBJ2-3, is GAGVSQSPSNKVTEKGKDVELRCDPISGHTALYWYRQSLGQGLEFLIYFQGNSAPDKSGLPSDRFSAERTGGSVSTLTIQRTQQEDSAVYLCASSFSPDTSTQYFGPGTRLTVL.